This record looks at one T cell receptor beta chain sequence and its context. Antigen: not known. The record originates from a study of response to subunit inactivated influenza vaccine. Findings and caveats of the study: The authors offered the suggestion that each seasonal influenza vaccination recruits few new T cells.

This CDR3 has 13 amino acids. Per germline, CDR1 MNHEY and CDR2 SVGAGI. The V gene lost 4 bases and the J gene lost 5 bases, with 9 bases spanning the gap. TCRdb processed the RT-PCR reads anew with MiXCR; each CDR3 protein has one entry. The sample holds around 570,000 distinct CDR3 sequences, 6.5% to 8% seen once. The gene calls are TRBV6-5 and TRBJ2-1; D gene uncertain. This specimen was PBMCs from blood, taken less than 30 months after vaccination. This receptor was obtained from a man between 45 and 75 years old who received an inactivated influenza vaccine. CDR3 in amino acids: CASSSWRDNEQFF. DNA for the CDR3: TGTGCCAGCAGTTCATGGAGAGACAATGAGCAGTTCTTC.